What follows are 24 T cell receptor beta chains derived from one specimen sequenced in a study of Graves' ophthalmopathy and Graves' hyperthyroidism. TCR beta CDR3 amplification used RNA transcripts. Second-round multiplex PCR came after a first-round RT-PCR that employed HTBI primers. TCRdb fed the multiplex PCR reads into MiXCR, producing one record per CDR3 protein. The data hold about 48,000 distinct CDR3 sequences, with around half observed a single time. The sample comprised peripheral blood. Every receptor here comes from an adult man with Graves' ophthalmopathy.

The chain has TRBV20-1 and TRBJ1-4; D is uncertain. Deletions cut 5 bases from V and 5 bases from J, with 9 bases between. This CDR3 contains 12 residues. Germline CDR1 is DFQATT and CDR2 is SNEGSKA (reference sequence). The CDR3 sequence is CSARAVNEKLFF. The CDR3 DNA is TGCAGTGCTCGGGCGGTGAATGAAAAACTGTTTTTT.

This clonotype was found many times. J is TRBJ2-1 and V is TRBV20-1; D call uncertain. V gave up 0 bases and J gave up 10 bases, with 13 bases separating them. The CDR3 has 13 amino acids. Germline lookup yields CDR1 DFQATT and CDR2 SNEGSKA (reference sequence). CDR3 amino acids: CSARDKGIREQFF. In DNA, the CDR3 is TGCAGTGCTAGAGATAAAGGGATTCGGGAGCAGTTCTTC.

Details on this clonotype: This CDR3 is missing its conserved last phenylalanine or tryptophan, likely due to a read error. It is unclear where the CDR3 begins or ends on the DNA, so no DNA is shown, and the CDR3 is as TCRdb lists it. The CDR3 spells CASSLRGPRLA. This chain links TRBV5-1 with TRBJ1-3. Germline assignment: CDR1 SGHRS and CDR2 YFSETQ. The CDR3 is made up of 11 amino acids, end residues included.

This clonotype was observed many times. One junction end disagrees with the germline gene, perhaps due to a read error. The chain uses TRBV7-3 and TRBJ2-1, with TRBD2 identical over 10 bases. Germline V gene lookup returns CDR1 SGHTA and CDR2 FQGTGA. The CDR3 loop spans 14 amino acids. In nucleotides, the CDR3 is TGTGCCAGCAGCTCAAGCGGGAGGGACAATGAGCAGCTCTTT. This encodes CASSSSGRDNEQLF.

This sequence joins TRBV19 and TRBJ2-3; perhaps TRBD2 as D (5 bases). The CDR3 consists of 16 residues. V was pared by 3 bases and J by 4 bases, with 17 bases between. Germline CDR1 and CDR2: LNHDA and SQIVND (reference sequence). CDR3 in amino acids: CASSIARAGRADTQYF. CDR3 DNA: TGTGCCAGTAGTATTGCGAGGGCTGGCAGAGCAGATACGCAGTATTTT.

The J gene is TRBJ2-1, the V gene TRBV20-1, with 8 bases lining up with TRBD2. Per germline, CDR1 DFQATT and CDR2 SNEGSKA (reference sequence). The CDR3 loop spans 13 amino acids. V was pared by 5 bases and J by 7 bases, with 7 bases of the junction left unmatched. The CDR3 sequence is CSALAGGRNEQFF. CDR3 nucleotide sequence: TGCAGTGCTCTGGCGGGAGGTAGAAATGAGCAGTTCTTC.

On this clonotype itself: The missing conserved phenylalanine or tryptophan at the end of this CDR3 makes a read error likely. This chain joins TRBV7-2 and TRBJ1-3; possible D gene TRBD1, 5 bases. Per germline, CDR1 SGHTA and CDR2 FQGNSA. V was trimmed by 7 bases and J by 4 bases, leaving 14 bases between them. This CDR3 is 14 amino acids long. The CDR3 coding sequence is TGTGCCAGCACACCCCGACGACAGGGAAACACCATATATTTA. Translated: CASTPRRQGNTIYL.

This clonotype is medium-sized (0.01 to 0.1%) within its sample. The rearrangement uses TRBV7-2 and TRBJ1-6; D may be TRBD1 (5 bases). Germline V gene data show CDR1 as SGHTA and CDR2 as FQGNSA. V lost 8 bases and J lost 6, with 11 bases in between. This CDR3 is 13 amino acids long. The CDR3 DNA reads TGTGCCAGCCAGACAGTATTTAATTCACCCCTCCACTTT. Protein product: CASQTVFNSPLHF.

Concerning this clonotype: A much larger clonotype is one base distant, so this may be a read error. V usage is TRBV3-1 and J usage is TRBJ1-1; weak D call: TRBD1 (6 bases). This CDR3 has 13 residues. Per the germline V gene, CDR1 is LGHDT and CDR2 is YNNKEL (reference sequence). CDR3 residues: CASSQTGIVEACF. CDR3 sequence (DNA): TGTGCCAGCAGCCAAACAGGGATCGTTGAAGCTTGCTTT.

This clonotype was recorded at least ten times. The gene calls are TRBV11-2 and TRBJ2-5; 8 bases match TRBD2. Germline V gives CDR1 SGHAT, CDR2 FQNNGV. With V trimmed by 1 base and J by 4 bases, 5 bases remained unmatched. There are 15 residues in the CDR3. For the CDR3, the DNA is TGTGCCAGCAGCTTAGCTTTCCTAGCGGGAGAGACCCAGTACTTC. Its protein product is CASSLAFLAGETQYF.

The chain employs TRBV7-8 and TRBJ1-6; D call uncertain. The CDR3 is made up of 13 amino acids. CDR1 SGHVS and CDR2 FQNEAQ come from the germline V gene. Trimming shortened V by 3 bases and J by 9 bases, and 9 bases separated the two germline ends. The CDR3 DNA follows: TGTGCCAGCAGCTTGGGCTTAAGTTCACCCCTCCACTTT. Amino acid sequence: CASSLGLSSPLHF.

As to this clonotype: One junction end disagrees with the germline gene, perhaps due to a read error. The chain employs TRBV5-1 and TRBJ1-1, with a tentative D call TRBD1 (6 bases). The CDR3 contains 13 residues. The germline V gene encodes CDR1 SGHRS and CDR2 YFSETQ. The CDR3 reads CACNLVSDSGAFF. CDR3 nucleotide sequence: TGTGCCTGCAACTTAGTGTCGGACAGCGGGGCTTTCTTT.

The table lists this clonotype with a few counts. This chain joins TRBV25-1 and TRBJ1-1, with a tentative D call TRBD1 (6 bases). With 3 bases removed from V and 4 bases from J, the gap between germline ends came to 12 bases. The germline V gene has CDR1 MGHDK and CDR2 SYGVNS. The CDR3 is 14 amino acids. CDR3 nucleotide sequence: TGTGCCAGCAGTGACGAAACAGGGAGCACTGAAGCTTTCTTT. It encodes CASSDETGSTEAFF. The full variable domain, its missing parts supplied by reference TRBV25-1 and TRBJ1-1, is EADIYQTPRYLVIGTGKKITLECSQTMGHDKMYWYQQDPGMELHLIHYSYGVNSTEKGDLSSESTVSRIRTEHFPLTLESARPSHTSQYLCASSDETGSTEAFFGQGTRLTVV.

The count of this clonotype is one. This likely comes from a read error, as the CDR3 has no conserved phenylalanine or tryptophan at its end. CDR3 sequence (DNA): TGTGCCAGCAGCTTAGTAGTGGCGTACCAAGAGACCCAGTACCTC. The encoded protein is CASSLVVAYQETQYL. This chain connects TRBV7-2 to TRBJ2-5; D gene uncertain. V dropped 1 base and J dropped 0 bases, with 9 bases sitting between them. The CDR3 loop spans 15 amino acids. Germline V CDR1 and CDR2: SGHTA, FQGNSA.

This clonotype was seen once. This chain connects TRBV5-1 to TRBJ2-7; 8 nucleotides agree with TRBD1. V was pared by 5 bases and J by 9 bases, with 16 bases of the junction left unmatched. This CDR3 has 15 amino acids. CDR1 is SGHRS and CDR2 is YFSETQ in the germline V gene. This CDR3 is CASRTSGGMTDMQYF. The CDR3 DNA sequence: TGCGCCAGCAGAACCTCAGGGGGCATGACAGATATGCAGTACTTC.

This chain links TRBV9 with TRBJ1-2; D remains unclear. Looked up from germline, CDR1 is SGDLS and CDR2 is YYNGEE. The CDR3 consists of 15 residues. The V and J ends lost 0 bases and 4 bases respectively, with 13 bases between them. The chain's CDR3 is CASSVDPANSYGYTF. The CDR3 nucleotides are TGTGCCAGCAGCGTAGATCCAGCCAACAGCTATGGCTACACCTTC.

This clonotype was counted at least ten times. Its ends do not fully match the called genes, so a read error is possible. The V and J genes are TRBV7-7 and TRBJ2-3, with D perhaps TRBD2 (5 bases). This CDR3 is 16 amino acids long. Germline V lookup: CDR1 SSHAT, CDR2 FNYEAQ (reference sequence). The CDR3 DNA is TGTGCTAGCAGCCCTGGGGTCGGGATTCTCACAGATACGCAGTATTTT. Its translation is CASSPGVGILTDTQYF. The full variable domain, completed using reference TRBV7-7 and TRBJ2-3, is GAGVSQSPRYKVTKRGQDVTLRCDPISSHATLYWYQQALGQGPEFLTYFNYEAQPDKSGLPSDRFSAERPEGSISTLTIQRTEQRDSAMYRCASSPGVGILTDTQYFGPGTRLTVL.

The chain recombines TRBV20-1 with TRBJ1-5; D ambiguous. Trimming removed 0 bases at V and 7 bases at J, with 13 bases between. Germline lookup yields CDR1 DFQATT and CDR2 SNEGSKA (reference sequence). This CDR3 has 14 amino acids. The CDR3 protein is CSARDKREGQPQHF. The CDR3 nucleotides are TGCAGTGCTAGAGATAAGAGGGAAGGGCAGCCCCAGCATTTT.

In its sample, this clonotype is medium-sized. The CDR3, as DNA: TGCAGCGTTGAAGATGCTTTAGCTGTGGGGTACGAGCAGTACTTC. Translation: CSVEDALAVGYEQYF. The chain couples TRBV29-1 to TRBJ2-7; the D is unclear. Trimming stripped 0 bases from V and 4 bases from J, with 16 bases between. CDR1 and CDR2 from the germline V gene are SQVTM and ANQGSEA. The CDR3 extends over 15 amino acids.

This clonotype has at least ten counts. The chain couples TRBV6-5 to TRBJ1-2, with D unresolved. The V end was cut by 6 bases, the J end by 5 bases, with 10 bases between. The CDR3 consists of 12 residues. The germline CDR1 and CDR2 sequences are MNHEY and SVGAGI. For the CDR3, the DNA is TGTGCCAGCAGAGAAGCGGGGTATGGCTACACCTTC. Protein sequence: CASREAGYGYTF.

This clonotype was counted ten times or more. The CDR3: CASGGFGAGTDTQYF. In nucleotides, the CDR3 is TGTGCCAGTGGCGGGTTTGGGGCAGGCACAGATACGCAGTATTTT. This rearrangement joins TRBV19 to TRBJ2-3; D possibly matches TRBD1 or TRBD2 (5 bases each). Trimming took off 8 bases at V and 1 base at J, with 16 bases between the two ends. CDR3 length equals 15 residues. The germline V gene encodes CDR1 LNHDA and CDR2 SQIVND (reference sequence).

Points on this clonotype: At one of its ends the junction is not consistent with the germline gene, which may arise from a read error. This sequence joins TRBV3-1 and TRBJ1-3; D remains ambiguous. Germline V gene data show CDR1 as LGHDT and CDR2 as YNNKEL (reference sequence). The CDR3 length is 12 residues. CDR3 residues: CASSTSGNIIYF. The CDR3 bases are TGTGCAAGCAGTACCTCTGGAAACATCATATACTTT.

For this clonotype: At one boundary the junction diverges from the germline segment, which might be a read error. The V gene is TRBV2, the J gene TRBJ2-1; TRBD2 aligns across 7 bases. This CDR3 region has 16 residues. Per the germline V gene, CDR1 is SNHLY and CDR2 is FYNNEI. The DNA for the CDR3 is TGCGCCAGCAGTGGGGAAATAGCGGGCCTTTACAATAAGCAGTTCTTC. It is translated as CASSGEIAGLYNKQFF.

The J gene is TRBJ1-2, the V gene TRBV7-9; 7 bases match TRBD1. V trimming: 5 bases; J trimming: 0 bases; junction bases outside the gene matches: 6. There are 15 residues in the CDR3. Per germline, CDR1 SEHNR and CDR2 FQNEAQ (reference sequence). CDR3 protein: CASSRTGATNYGYTF. The CDR3 region has the DNA TGTGCCAGCAGCCGCACAGGGGCCACTAACTATGGCTACACCTTC.